This T cell receptor beta chain was recorded in a study of T cell repertoires in cytomegalovirus infection. Findings and limits, study-wide: The study identified carriers of CMV plus the relevant HLA from cumulative public TCR beta family frequency. In two of eight donors, the top clonotype was HLA-C-restricted CMV-specific.

The CDR3 has 20 amino acids. Germline assignment: CDR1 SGHTA and CDR2 FQGNSA. The ends were cut back, 5 bases at V and 1 base at J, with 28 bases in the middle. A single record per CDR3 protein comes from TCRdb applying MiXCR to the reads. Counted here are approximately 470,000 distinct CDR3 sequences, about 42% occurring once; the ten biggest clones make up 43%. This clonotype was seen more than once but under ten times. What it binds is not known. V usage is TRBV7-2 and J usage is TRBJ2-3; tentatively, D is TRBD2 (7 bases). The clonotype was recovered from a human donor in good health (CMV status not recorded). Some clones in this sample may be carry-over from other donors' samples. The sequenced sample was cultured PBMCs, obtained from culture after CMV antigen stimulation. The CDR3 coding sequence is TGTGCCAGCAGCCTGGGGGGGGGGCGCCTGGCTAATGTCCGCACAGATACGCAGTATTTT. Translation: CASSLGGGRLANVRTDTQYF.